These T cell receptor beta chains were read from a single sample in a study of T cell responses to AZD1222 COVID-19 vaccine. Clones were read by immunoSEQ multiplex PCR, and TCRdb kept only the in-frame ones, dropping some. The sample has roughly 100,000 clones, 88% seen once. Sequencing was performed on peripheral blood, taken on day 0 of AZD1222 vaccination. These receptors were taken from an adult in good health. CDR3s include the opening cysteine and the closing phenylalanine or tryptophan. The D gene is left open where the match is weak. Rows may omit the clone size; those that give it use once, few, many or a size class.

clone size	V gene	J gene	D gene	CDR3 protein	CDR3 DNA
NA	TRBV7-2	TRBJ1-5	NA	CASSPNRVQPQHF	TGTGCCAGCAGCCCGAACCGGGTTCAGCCCCAGCATTTT
NA	TRBV4-3	TRBJ1-1	NA	CASSQELQGSITEAFF	TGCGCCAGCAGCCAAGAATTGCAGGGATCGATAACTGAAGCTTTCTTT
NA	TRBV10-3	TRBJ2-2	TRBD2	CAITSGGWTGELFF	TGTGCCATCACATCGGGGGGGTGGACCGGGGAGCTGTTTTTT
NA	TRBV6-5	TRBJ1-5	NA	CASSSPGRGNQPQHF	TGTGCCAGCAGTTCTCCGGGACGGGGAAATCAGCCCCAGCATTTT
NA	TRBV27	TRBJ1-4	NA	CASSLKSEATNEKLFF	TGTGCCAGCAGTTTAAAGTCAGAGGCAACTAATGAAAAACTGTTTTTT
NA	TRBV10-1	TRBJ2-3	NA	CASALRQSDTQYF	TGCGCCAGCGCCCTCCGACAGTCAGATACGCAGTATTTT
NA	TRBV27	TRBJ2-2	TRBD1	CASSGTVGAGELFF	TGTGCCAGCAGCGGGACAGTCGGGGCCGGGGAGCTGTTTTTT
NA	TRBV7-9	TRBJ2-7	NA	CASSSTAESYEQYF	TGTGCCAGCAGCTCCACCGCGGAATCCTACGAGCAGTACTTC
few	TRBV3-1/TRBV3-2	TRBJ2-5	NA	CASSYRTAEETQYF	TGTGCCAGCAGCTACCGGACTGCCGAAGAGACCCAGTACTTC
NA	TRBV7-2	TRBJ1-5	NA	CASSSGQLNQPQHF	TGTGCCAGCAGCTCAGGACAGCTTAATCAGCCCCAGCATTTT
NA	TRBV6-5	TRBJ2-7	NA	CASSYYGRDYEQYF	TGTGCCAGCAGTTACTATGGTCGGGACTACGAGCAGTACTTC
NA	TRBV2	TRBJ2-3	NA	CASSQQTYTDTQYF	TGTGCCAGCAGTCAACAGACCTACACAGATACGCAGTATTTT
NA	TRBV19	TRBJ2-4	TRBD2	CASSPQTSGRGGNIQYF	TGTGCCAGTAGTCCACAGACTAGCGGGAGAGGGGGAAACATTCAGTACTTC
NA	TRBV10-2	TRBJ1-2	NA	CASTASGWYGYTF	TGCGCCAGCACAGCGTCAGGGTGGTATGGCTACACCTTC
NA	TRBV5-1	TRBJ1-1	TRBD1	CASGGPGQGFTEAFF	TGCGCCAGTGGAGGGCCGGGACAGGGCTTTACTGAAGCTTTCTTT
NA	TRBV5-1	TRBJ1-4	NA	CASHADSVKLFF	TGCGCCAGCCATGCGGACAGCGTAAAACTGTTTTTT
NA	TRBV4-1	TRBJ1-5	TRBD1	CASSRHLINRGRQPQHF	TGCGCCAGCAGCCGACACTTAATTAACAGGGGGAGGCAGCCCCAGCATTTT
few	TRBV12-5	TRBJ1-1	NA	CASGLVPVNTEAFF	TGTGCTAGTGGTTTGGTACCGGTGAACACTGAAGCTTTCTTT
NA	TRBV7-8	TRBJ1-1	NA	CASSFTGLTEAFF	TGTGCCAGCAGTTTTACAGGGTTAACTGAAGCTTTCTTT
NA	TRBV2	TRBJ1-3	NA	CATPDRGNTIYF	TGTGCCACCCCGGACCGTGGAAACACCATATATTTT
NA	TRBV27	TRBJ1-4	NA	CASRETTGRREKLFF	TGTGCCAGCAGAGAAACGACAGGTCGACGGGAAAAACTGTTTTTT
NA	TRBV9	TRBJ2-7	TRBD2	CASSAGTTLYEQYF	TGTGCCAGCAGCGCCGGGACTACGCTCTACGAGCAGTACTTC
NA	TRBV7-2	TRBJ2-4	NA	CASSFPPDDPSKNIQYF	TGTGCCAGCAGCTTCCCGCCGGACGACCCAAGTAAAAACATTCAGTACTTC
few	TRBV12-3/TRBV12-4	TRBJ2-1	TRBD1	CASGTGGLDEQFF	TGTGCCAGCGGGACAGGGGGTTTGGATGAGCAGTTCTTC
NA	TRBV24-1	TRBJ1-2	NA	CATSDFSRTYGYTF	TGTGCCACCAGTGATTTTAGCAGGACCTATGGCTACACCTTC
NA	TRBV15	TRBJ1-4	NA	CATSRDRGDEKLFF	TGTGCCACCAGCAGAGACAGGGGCGATGAAAAACTGTTTTTT
NA	TRBV11-3	TRBJ2-2	NA	CASSFGGTYTGELFF	TGTGCCAGCAGCTTTGGGGGCACCTACACCGGGGAGCTGTTTTTT
NA	TRBV6-5	TRBJ2-1	TRBD1	CASSPTGGSYNEQFF	TGTGCCAGCAGTCCGACAGGGGGGTCCTACAATGAGCAGTTCTTC
NA	TRBV9	TRBJ1-4	NA	CASSVNIGANEKLFF	TGTGCCAGCAGCGTAAATATTGGGGCTAATGAAAAACTGTTTTTT
few	TRBV14	TRBJ2-7	TRBD1	CASSQDWGTGPRTNEQYF	TGTGCCAGCAGCCAAGATTGGGGGACAGGTCCTAGGACCAACGAGCAGTACTTC
NA	TRBV19	TRBJ1-2	TRBD1	CASTRGRGYGYTF	TGTGCCAGTACGAGGGGGCGAGGCTATGGCTACACCTTC
once	TRBV10-2	TRBJ1-1	NA	CASVQGLETEAFF	TGCGCCAGCGTACAGGGTTTAGAAACTGAAGCTTTCTTT
NA	TRBV3-1/TRBV3-2	TRBJ2-3	TRBD2	CASSQSGGPDTQYF	TGTGCCAGCAGCCAAAGCGGGGGGCCAGATACGCAGTATTTT
NA	TRBV25-1	TRBJ2-1	NA	CASSESYGRSYNEQFF	TGTGCCAGCAGTGAATCTTACGGGAGATCCTACAATGAGCAGTTCTTC
once	TRBV5-1	TRBJ2-7	NA	CASSYSDEQYF	TGCGCCAGCAGCTATTCGGACGAGCAGTACTTC
NA	TRBV4-1	TRBJ1-2	TRBD1	CASSQDGAGGNYGYTF	TGCGCCAGCAGCCAAGATGGAGCAGGGGGGAACTATGGCTACACCTTC
NA	TRBV6-5	TRBJ1-1	TRBD1	CASRTTGGTEAFF	TGTGCCAGCAGAACGACAGGGGGCACTGAAGCTTTCTTT
NA	TRBV27	TRBJ2-7	NA	CASGSGASEQYF	TGTGCCAGCGGTAGTGGGGCTTCCGAGCAGTACTTC
NA	TRBV4-2	TRBJ2-1	NA	CASSRPDGGEQFF	TGTGCCAGCAGCCGCCCCGACGGGGGTGAGCAGTTCTTC
NA	TRBV6-5	TRBJ1-1	NA	CASWVSRPGTEAFF	TGTGCCAGCTGGGTATCGCGACCCGGCACTGAAGCTTTCTTT
NA	TRBV25-1	TRBJ1-2	NA	CASSEGRVPTGQSGYTF	TGTGCCAGCAGTGAGGGCCGAGTCCCGACTGGGCAGAGTGGCTACACCTTC
few	TRBV3-1/TRBV3-2	TRBJ1-2	TRBD1	CASSQGQGKGYTF	TGTGCCAGCAGCCAGGGACAGGGAAAGGGCTACACCTTC
NA	TRBV5-4	TRBJ2-5	TRBD2	CASSSTSGIWETQYF	TGTGCCAGCAGCTCGACTAGCGGGATTTGGGAGACCCAGTACTTC
NA	TRBV4-3	TRBJ2-3	TRBD2	CASRQAYSSGDTQYF	TGCGCCAGCAGACAAGCCTACTCTAGCGGGGATACGCAGTATTTT
NA	TRBV19	TRBJ1-1	NA	CASSQGGYTEAFF	TGTGCCAGTAGCCAGGGAGGATACACTGAAGCTTTCTTT
NA	TRBV7-2	TRBJ2-2	TRBD2	CAYSGLAGASSTGELFF	TGTGCCTATTCGGGACTAGCGGGAGCCTCGAGCACCGGGGAGCTGTTTTTT
NA	TRBV10-3	TRBJ1-3	NA	CAISDKSGFGATIYF	TGTGCCATCAGTGACAAAAGCGGGTTTGGTGCCACCATATATTTT